These 22 T cell receptor beta chains were sequenced from one sample in a study of molecular identifiers for immune sequencing clone quantification. TCRdb called the PCR reads again in MiXCR, with one record for every CDR3 protein. Of about 640,000 distinct CDR3 sequences in the sample, approximately 20% are singletons; the top ten hold 0.7% to 1%. The specimen was naive CD8+ T cells from blood, with Jurkat cell RNA spiked in. Subset reported: FACS-sorted CD8+CD4-CCR7+CD45RA+ naive T cells. The receptors come from a human donor in good health. Some libraries in this study had Jurkat cell RNA spiked in.

This clonotype was seen more than once but under ten times. The V and J genes are TRBV27 and TRBJ2-1; 13 bases match TRBD2. With V trimmed by 5 bases and J by 5 bases, 6 bases remained unmatched. The length of the CDR3 is 16 residues. Per the germline V gene, CDR1 is MNHEY and CDR2 is SMNVEV (reference sequence). The CDR3 loop reads CASSRTGLAGDNEQFF. The DNA of the CDR3 is TGTGCCAGCAGTAGAACAGGACTAGCGGGAGACAATGAGCAGTTCTTC.

V usage is TRBV20-1 and J usage is TRBJ2-7; the D gene is possibly TRBD1 (6 bases). This CDR3 contains 13 residues. Trimming cost V 4 bases and J 7 bases, with 17 bases left between them. Per germline, CDR1 DFQATT and CDR2 SNEGSKA (reference sequence). CDR3 bases: TGCAGTGCTACCGGACAGAGCTCGGGGGAGCAGTACTTC. It encodes CSATGQSSGEQYF.

This clonotype showed up many times. The chain is built from TRBV19 and TRBJ2-1, with 10 bases fitting TRBD2. The CDR3 runs 15 residues. V shed 1 base, J shed 6 bases, and the junction held 3 bases outside the gene matches. The germline V gene has CDR1 LNHDA and CDR2 SQIVND (reference sequence). CDR3 sequence (DNA): TGTGCCAGTAGTATAGCCAGCGGGAGGGCCAATGAGCAGTTCTTC. It codes for CASSIASGRANEQFF. Based on the CDR3 plus reference TRBV19 and TRBJ2-1, the full variable domain is DGGITQSPKYLFRKEGQNVTLSCEQNLNHDAMYWYRQDPGQGLRLIYYSQIVNDFQKGDIAEGYSVSREKKESFPLTVTSAQKNPTAFYLCASSIASGRANEQFFGPGTRLTVL.

This clonotype was seen repeatedly, ten times or more. This chain connects TRBV4-2 to TRBJ2-5; no clear D gene. Trimming left V 0 bases short and J 5 bases short, with 7 bases between. Germline values: CDR1 LGHNA, CDR2 YNFKEQ. This CDR3 has 13 amino acids. The DNA for the CDR3 is TGTGCCAGCAGCCAAGATATTTGGGAGACCCAGTACTTC. As protein: CASSQDIWETQYF.

This clonotype was detected a few times. CDR3 loop: CSARDPVGLAGANTGELFF. DNA for the CDR3: TGCAGTGCTAGAGATCCGGTAGGACTAGCGGGGGCCAACACCGGGGAGCTGTTTTTT. The chain carries TRBV20-1 and TRBJ2-2, with 13 bases identical to TRBD2. Germline CDR1 and CDR2: DFQATT and SNEGSKA (reference sequence). The CDR3 sequence is 19 residues long. V gave up 0 bases and J gave up 2 bases; unmatched junction bases: 9.

This clonotype was seen a handful of times. The chain employs TRBV11-3 and TRBJ1-5, with D perhaps TRBD1 (5 bases). Germline CDR1 is SGHNT and CDR2 is YENEEA. Trimming removed 0 bases at V and 2 bases at J, with 17 bases between. The CDR3 has 18 amino acids. The CDR3 region has the DNA TGTGCCAGCAGCTTAGACTCCGGGGGAGGGTACGGCAATCAGCCCCAGCATTTT. Amino acid sequence: CASSLDSGGGYGNQPQHF.

This clonotype was seen at least ten times. The V gene is TRBV7-3, the J gene TRBJ1-1; TRBD1 agrees at 9 bases. Trimming took 6 bases from V and 4 from J; bases not matched to a gene: 9. This CDR3 contains 15 residues. Looked up from germline, CDR1 is SGHTA and CDR2 is FQGTGA. CDR3: CASSMEQGASTEAFF. CDR3 DNA: TGTGCCAGCAGTATGGAACAGGGGGCGAGCACTGAAGCTTTCTTT.

This clonotype was counted only a few times. The rearrangement joins TRBV3-1 to TRBJ2-5; 12 bases are a match to TRBD2. This CDR3 has 17 residues. Germline CDR1 reads LGHDT; CDR2 reads YNNKEL (reference sequence). J gave up 4 bases and V 1 base, and 7 bases lay outside the gene matches. CDR3 in DNA: TGTGCCAGCAGCCAAGCATCTAGCGGGGGGGCCGGAGAGACCCAGTACTTC. Its translation is CASSQASSGGAGETQYF.

This clonotype was recorded at least ten times. This rearrangement joins TRBV28 to TRBJ2-7; TRBD2 is a possible D gene (6 bases). The CDR3 length is 13 residues. With 8 bases removed from V and 6 bases from J, the gap between germline ends came to 17 bases. CDR1 and CDR2 from the germline V gene are MDHEN and SYDVKM. CDR3 in DNA: TGTGCCAGCGGGACGGGACTTGGCCCCGAGCAGTACTTC. Its protein is CASGTGLGPEQYF.

This clonotype was found many times. The V and J genes are TRBV19 and TRBJ2-3; the D gene is possibly TRBD2 (6 bases). Germline lookup yields CDR1 LNHDA and CDR2 SQIVND (reference sequence). This CDR3 spans 16 amino acids. V lost 3 bases to trimming and J lost 3 bases, with 16 bases between them. The CDR3 DNA sequence: TGTGCCAGTAGTATGCTTGGAGGAGGGGCGACAGATACGCAGTATTTT. Its protein is CASSMLGGGATDTQYF. Full variable domain (outside the CDR3, taken from reference TRBV19 and TRBJ2-3): DGGITQSPKYLFRKEGQNVTLSCEQNLNHDAMYWYRQDPGQGLRLIYYSQIVNDFQKGDIAEGYSVSREKKESFPLTVTSAQKNPTAFYLCASSMLGGGATDTQYFGPGTRLTVL.

Many counts were recorded for this clonotype. The chain joins TRBV5-1 to TRBJ2-7; TRBD2 matches 7 bases. The J segment lost 0 bases and the V segment lost 0 bases, leaving 3 bases of the junction unmatched. From germline, CDR1 is SGHRS and CDR2 YFSETQ. The length of the CDR3 is 15 residues. The DNA for the CDR3 is TGCGCCAGCAGCTTGGGTCTAGCGGACTCCTACGAGCAGTACTTC. Protein: CASSLGLADSYEQYF.

This clonotype was observed at least ten times. This rearrangement joins TRBV4-3 to TRBJ1-6, with a possible D match to TRBD1 (5 bases). Germline values: CDR1 LGHNA, CDR2 YSLEER. The V end was cut by 0 bases, the J end by 6 bases, with 9 bases between. CDR3 length equals 15 residues. DNA of the CDR3: TGCGCCAGCAGCCAAGAGGGCAGGGCTAATTCACCCCTCCACTTT. Protein sequence: CASSQEGRANSPLHF.

Ten or more counts support this clonotype. The rearrangement links TRBV7-6 to TRBJ2-2, with D tentatively TRBD2 (5 bases). V shed 5 bases and J shed 7 bases, with 26 bases lying between them. This CDR3 region has 18 residues. Germline values: CDR1 SGHVS, CDR2 FNYEAQ. In nucleotides, the CDR3 is TGTGCCAGCAGCGACCGACCTAGAGGGTCTGGTAGTGGCGGGGAGCTGTTTTTT. Protein product: CASSDRPRGSGSGGELFF.

This rearrangement joins TRBV12-3 or TRBV12-4 to TRBJ2-7; D gene uncertain. Trimming stripped 5 bases from V and 2 bases from J, with 13 bases between. The CDR3 totals 14 residues. The CDR3 spells CASSVTVQAYEQYF. Here the CDR3 DNA reads TGTGCCAGCAGTGTCACAGTGCAAGCCTACGAGCAGTACTTC.

This clonotype has at least ten counts. J is TRBJ2-4 and V is TRBV5-1; D perhaps matches TRBD2 (6 bases). Germline values: CDR1 SGHRS, CDR2 YFSETQ. CDR3 length: 15 residues. V lost 0 bases to trimming and J lost 11 bases, with 18 bases between them. The CDR3 DNA reads TGCGCCAGCAGCTTGGTGGGAGGCCCTGCCTCCCTTCAGTACTTC. This encodes CASSLVGGPASLQYF.

At least ten counts were recorded for this clonotype. The V gene is TRBV2, the J gene TRBJ2-3; TRBD1 is a possible D gene (6 bases). The CDR3 contains 19 residues. Germline assignment: CDR1 SNHLY and CDR2 FYNNEI. V lost 4 bases and J lost 1, with 24 bases in between. The CDR3 sequence is CASSALDSGERPGTDTQYF. The CDR3 DNA is TGTGCCAGCAGTGCGCTAGACTCAGGGGAAAGGCCGGGCACAGATACGCAGTATTTT.

This clonotype was observed many times. A junction end diverges from the germline sequence, so it may reflect a read error. J is TRBJ2-6 and V is TRBV19; a possible D gene is TRBD1 (6 bases). The CDR3 covers 16 residues. The germline V gene has CDR1 LNHDA and CDR2 SQIVND (reference sequence). The CDR3 DNA sequence: TGTGCCAGTAGTATAACAGGGATCGCCGGGGACAACGTCCTGACTTTC. The encoded protein is CASSITGIAGDNVLTF.

J is TRBJ2-1 and V is TRBV6-5; D call uncertain. The CDR3 extends over 15 amino acids. V was cut by 4 bases and J by 0 bases, with 10 bases left in between. Germline CDR1 reads MNHEY; CDR2 reads SVGAGI. CDR3 coding DNA: TGTGCCAGCAGTTCCCTGGAGAGCTCCTACAATGAGCAGTTCTTC. This encodes CASSSLESSYNEQFF.

Worth noting for this clonotype: This may stem from a read error, because a much larger clone lies one nucleotide away. The chain joins TRBV6-1 to TRBJ1-3, with D perhaps matching TRBD1 (6 bases). Germline loops: CDR1 MNHNS, CDR2 SASEGT. The CDR3 is 16 residues long. CDR3 protein: CASSEIPGETGNTTYF. CDR3 sequence (DNA): TGTGCCAGCAGTGAAATCCCAGGGGAAACTGGAAACACCACATATTTT.

This chain connects TRBV7-6 to TRBJ2-3, with 11 positions matching TRBD1. In germline, CDR1 is SGHVS, CDR2 FNYEAQ. The CDR3 spans 17 residues. Trimming took 1 base from V and 4 from J; bases not matched to a gene: 7. The CDR3 sequence: CASSLDNGQGAADTQYF. The DNA for the CDR3 is TGTGCCAGCAGCTTAGACAATGGACAGGGGGCGGCAGATACGCAGTATTTT. Full variable domain (outside the CDR3, taken from reference TRBV7-6 and TRBJ2-3): GAGVSQSPRYKVTKRGQDVALRCDPISGHVSLYWYRQALGQGPEFLTYFNYEAQQDKSGLPNDRFSAERPEGSISTLTIQRTEQRDSAMYRCASSLDNGQGAADTQYFGPGTRLTVL.

This clonotype has at least ten counts. The chain has TRBV5-8 and TRBJ2-7, with a weak D call TRBD1 (6 bases). The CDR3 is 12 amino acids. CDR1 and CDR2 from the germline V gene are SGHTS and YDEGEE. Deletions cut 4 bases from V and 5 bases from J, with 10 bases between. CDR3 nucleotides: TGTGCCAGCAGCCTCGGACAGCACGAGCAGTACTTC. This gives the protein CASSLGQHEQYF.

As concerns this clonotype: A much larger clone differs from this one at a single base, so this may be a read error. V usage is TRBV27 and J usage is TRBJ2-7, with a weak D call TRBD1 (5 bases). CDR3 size: 16 residues. Germline V gene sequence: CDR1 MNHEY, CDR2 SMNVEV (reference sequence). The CDR3 coding sequence is TGTGCCAGCAGTTTATCCCAGGGCTCCCTAAGCTACGAGCAGTGCTTC. It encodes CASSLSQGSLSYEQCF.